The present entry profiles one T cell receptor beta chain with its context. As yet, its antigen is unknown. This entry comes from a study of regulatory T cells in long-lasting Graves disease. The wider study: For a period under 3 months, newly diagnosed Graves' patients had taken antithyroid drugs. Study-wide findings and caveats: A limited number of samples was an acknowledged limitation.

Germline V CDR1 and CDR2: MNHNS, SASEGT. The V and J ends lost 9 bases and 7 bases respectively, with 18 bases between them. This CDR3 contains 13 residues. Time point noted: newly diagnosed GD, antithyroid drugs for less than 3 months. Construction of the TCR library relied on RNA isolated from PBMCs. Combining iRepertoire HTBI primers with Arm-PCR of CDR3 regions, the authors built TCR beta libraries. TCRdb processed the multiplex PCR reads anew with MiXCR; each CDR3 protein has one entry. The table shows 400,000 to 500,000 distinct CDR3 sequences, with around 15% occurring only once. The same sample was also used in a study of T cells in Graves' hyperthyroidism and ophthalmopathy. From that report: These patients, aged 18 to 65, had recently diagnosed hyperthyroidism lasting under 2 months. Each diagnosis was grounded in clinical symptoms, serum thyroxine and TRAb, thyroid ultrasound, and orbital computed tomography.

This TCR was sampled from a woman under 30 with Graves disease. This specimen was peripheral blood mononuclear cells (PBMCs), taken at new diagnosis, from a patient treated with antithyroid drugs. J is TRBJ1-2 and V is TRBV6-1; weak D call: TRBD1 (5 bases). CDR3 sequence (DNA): TGTGCCAGTTTGGAGGACCAAAGGGGTGGCTACACCTTC. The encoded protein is CASLEDQRGGYTF.